One sample yielded the 16 T cell receptor beta chains listed below, sequenced in a study of T cell clonality in common variable immunodeficiency. No antigen has been assigned to these receptors. Produced via immunoSEQ multiplex PCR; TCRdb's table is partial and in-frame only. In total the sample includes 30,000 to 40,000 clones, none of them seen once. Findings and caveats of the study: Fewer deletions and N-nucleotide insertions were reportedly seen in common variable immunodeficiency TCR beta sequences.

Sequences were obtained from peripheral blood mononuclear cells. The receptors were gathered from a human donor with common variable immunodeficiency.

The table lists this clone with a few counts. The CDR3 end falls 3 residues outside the read, so it is completed with the germline J gene. This chain joins TRBV19 and TRBJ2-7; 9 nucleotides agree with TRBD1. V was clipped by 7 bases and J by 3 bases; unmatched bases: 4. The CDR3 loop spans 13 amino acids. Germline V gene sequence: CDR1 LNHDA, CDR2 SQIVND (reference sequence). CDR3 protein: CASKRQGDYEQYF. The part of the CDR3 DNA that was read is TGTGCCAGTAAGAGACAGGGGGACTACGAG.

Notes on this clone: The sequenced fragment ends 3 residues before the CDR3 boundary, so the rest is inferred from the germline J gene. This chain uses TRBV7-2 with TRBJ1-4; 8 bases agree with TRBD1. V trimming: 5 bases; J trimming: 5 bases; junction bases outside the gene matches: 7. Germline CDR1 SGHTA, CDR2 FQGNSA. The CDR3 consists of 15 residues. The CDR3 bases that were read are TGTGCCAGCAGCAGGCAGGGGGCGAAGAATGAAAAA. This encodes CASSRQGAKNEK. The whole CDR3 region reads CASSRQGAKNEKLFF.

This clone has more than one count but fewer than ten. The CDR3 end is not reached by the read, which stops 3 residues before it; the germline J gene fills it in. This sequence joins TRBV18 and TRBJ1-2; possibly TRBD1 for D (5 bases). The germline gives CDR1 KGHSH, CDR2 LQKENI. The germline V and J ends were trimmed by 6 bases and 2 bases, with 13 bases remaining between them. The CDR3 has 14 amino acids. CDR3 DNA, as far as it was read: TGTGCCAGCTCCGAGGACACGATCAACTATGGC. Protein sequence: CASSEDTINYG. Given in full, the CDR3 is CASSEDTINYGYTF.

A remark on this clone: The read comes to an end 3 residues before the CDR3 does, leaving the germline J gene to fill in the end. The chain uses TRBV30 and TRBJ1-1; 9 nucleotides match TRBD1. Unmatched junction bases numbered 1, after V lost 2 bases and J lost 6 bases. Germline V gives CDR1 GTSNPN, CDR2 SVGIG (reference sequence). The CDR3 loop spans 12 amino acids. The CDR3 spells CAWSWDRAEAFF. CDR3 DNA (partial): TGTGCCTGGAGTTGGGACAGGGCTGAA.

This clone showed up many times. The read ends 3 residues shy of where the CDR3 ends; the end is completed using the germline J gene. The chain employs TRBV18 and TRBJ2-2, with D possibly matching TRBD1 (6 bases). Trimming removed 4 bases from V and 1 base from J, with 13 bases in between. The CDR3 is 16 amino acids. The germline V gene encodes CDR1 KGHSH and CDR2 LQKENI. CDR3 sequence reads: CASSLGTGRNTGELFF. The CDR3 bases that were read are TGTGCCAGCTCACTAGGAACAGGGAGGAACACCGGGGAG. Complete variable domain (other parts from reference TRBV18 and TRBJ2-2): NAGVMQNPRHLVRRRGQEARLRCSPMKGHSHVYWYRQLPEEGLKFMVYLQKENIIDESGMPKERFSAEFPKEGPSILRIQQVVRGDSAAYFCASSLGTGRNTGELFFGEGSRLTVL.

Comment on this clone: Read data end 3 residues before the CDR3 end; the end is taken from the germline J gene. The chain combines TRBV18 with TRBJ1-5; D is perhaps TRBD1 (6 bases). The V gene lost 2 bases and the J gene lost 1 base, with 12 bases spanning the gap. CDR1 and CDR2 (germline): KGHSH, LQKENI. The CDR3 is 16 amino acids. This chain's CDR3 is CASSPATGTSNQPQHF. The covered CDR3 bases are TGTGCCAGCTCACCAGCGACCGGGACAAGCAATCAGCCC.

The table lists this clone with a few counts. Read sequence stops 3 residues before the CDR3 end, and the germline J gene provides the missing end. The chain joins TRBV2 to TRBJ2-1; a weak D match, TRBD2 (5 bases). V lost 8 bases and J lost 9, with 17 bases in between. Germline CDR1 and CDR2: SNHLY and FYNNEI. The CDR3 consists of 13 residues. This chain's CDR3 is CASLREMAGEQFF. Incomplete CDR3 DNA: TGTGCCAGCTTGAGGGAAATGGCGGGTGAG.

Concerning this clone: The CDR3 end is not reached by the read, which stops 3 residues before it; the germline J gene fills it in. This chain links TRBV6-1 with TRBJ1-6; maybe TRBD1 (5 bases). In germline, CDR1 is MNHNS, CDR2 SASEGT. Trimming pared 4 bases from V and 8 bases from J, leaving 12 bases between. The CDR3 runs to 14 residues. Partial CDR3 DNA: TGTGCCAGCAGTGTTTCAGGGTCTGATTCACCC. Translation gives CASSVSGSDSP. The whole CDR3 protein reads CASSVSGSDSPLHF.

This clone came up a few times. This CDR3 reads CASSPTGIRYNEQFF. The covered CDR3 bases are TGTGCCAGTAGTCCGACAGGGATTAGGTACAATGAG. The gene calls are TRBV19 and TRBJ2-1; 7 nucleotides line up with TRBD1. The read terminates 3 residues before the CDR3 end, so the remaining end is supplied by the germline J gene. V trimming: 5 bases; J trimming: 4 bases; junction bases outside the gene matches: 8. Germline CDR1 reads LNHDA; CDR2 reads SQIVND (reference sequence). CDR3 length equals 15 residues.

This clone was recorded at least ten times. CDR3 bases read: TGTGCCACCACGAAGCGACAGGGGGCGCGTACTGAA. It specifies CATTKRQGARTE. The full CDR3 protein is CATTKRQGARTEAFF. The genes are TRBV2 and TRBJ1-1; 10 bases line up with TRBD1. The observed sequence ends 3 residues before the CDR3 terminus, with the missing tail filled in from the germline J gene. Per the germline V gene, CDR1 is SNHLY and CDR2 is FYNNEI. V lost 10 bases and J lost 5; bases outside the gene matches: 13. The CDR3 has 15 residues.

Only a few counts were recorded for this clone. This may be a read error, as it is one base from a much larger clone. The read terminates 3 residues before the CDR3 end, so the remaining end is supplied by the germline J gene. The chain has TRBV30 and TRBJ1-1; weak D call: TRBD1 (5 bases). From germline, CDR1 is GTSNPN and CDR2 SVGIG (reference sequence). The CDR3 totals 12 residues. Trimming took 3 bases from V and 6 from J, leaving 11 bases between them. Incomplete CDR3 DNA: TGTGCCTGGAGGAGGGGAGCCGCTGAA. Translating it yields CAWRRGAAE. The whole CDR3 is CAWRRGAAEAFF.

As regards this clone: The read finishes 3 residues shy of the CDR3 end, and the germline J gene is used to complete it. The chain uses TRBV2 and TRBJ1-3; D is unclear. There are 16 residues in the CDR3. V was pared by 6 bases and J by 3 bases, with 18 bases between. Germline CDR1 reads SNHLY; CDR2 reads FYNNEI. This CDR3 is CASSPRGGKDGNTIYF. The CDR3 DNA, read in part, is TGTGCCAGCAGCCCCCGGGGTGGGAAGGATGGAAACACC.

This clone appeared a few times. The read ends 3 residues early relative to the CDR3; the germline J gene fills the gap. The J gene is TRBJ1-3, the V gene TRBV30; no firm D call. V was shortened by 3 bases and J by 0 bases, with 12 bases between the two germline ends. The CDR3 contains 15 residues. Germline lookup yields CDR1 GTSNPN and CDR2 SVGIG (reference sequence). The CDR3 protein is CAWRTLQISGNTIYF. CDR3 DNA, as far as it was read: TGTGCCTGGAGGACTCTCCAGATCTCTGGAAACACC.

This clone was observed a few times. The observed sequence ends 3 residues before the CDR3 terminus, with the missing tail filled in from the germline J gene. V and J are TRBV7-8 and TRBJ2-7, with 10 bases fitting TRBD1. The V gene's germline CDR1 is SGHVS and CDR2 FQNEAQ. This CDR3 has 16 amino acids. V dropped 5 bases and J dropped 0; count of bases not matched to a gene: 7. This CDR3 reads CASSPEGTGDSYEQYF. The sequenced part of the CDR3 DNA is TGTGCCAGCAGCCCAGAGGGGACAGGGGACTCCTACGAG.

This clone was counted between two and nine times. The DNA ends 3 residues before the CDR3 does, and the rest of the CDR3 is filled in from the germline J gene. The chain carries TRBV19 and TRBJ1-1; 9 nucleotides match TRBD1. The trim removed 1 base at V and 4 bases at J, leaving 16 bases unmatched. CDR3 length: 19 amino acids. In germline, CDR1 is LNHDA, CDR2 SQIVND (reference sequence). The CDR3 loop reads CASSIGPGQGFRVSTEAFF. CDR3 DNA (partial): TGTGCCAGTAGTATAGGCCCGGGACAGGGCTTTAGGGTGAGCACTGAA.

This clone was found many times. The CDR3 loop is CAISEQLTGGYEQYF. Partial CDR3 DNA: TGTGCCATCAGTGAGCAACTGACAGGGGGCTACGAG. V usage is TRBV10-3 and J usage is TRBJ2-7; TRBD1 agrees at 9 bases. The CDR3 goes on 3 residues after the read ends, and that part is filled in from the germline J gene. Trimming took 2 bases from V and 3 from J; bases not matched to a gene: 5. Germline V lookup: CDR1 ENHRY, CDR2 SYGVKD. The CDR3 contains 15 residues.